These 12 T cell receptor beta chains originate from one sample sequenced in a study of regulatory T cells in long-lasting Graves disease. In building TCR beta libraries, iRepertoire HTBI primers were used together with Arm-PCR of CDR3 regions. TCRdb passed the multiplex PCR reads through MiXCR, listing each CDR3 protein once. The data contain about 460,000 distinct CDR3 sequences, less than 15% of them singletons. Time point defined: newly diagnosed GD, antithyroid drugs for less than 3 months. The TCR library used RNA extracted from PBMCs. The same data also contributed to another study, on T cells in Graves' hyperthyroidism and ophthalmopathy.

This sample comprised peripheral blood mononuclear cells (PBMCs), obtained at new diagnosis, from a patient treated with antithyroid drugs. These receptors all come from a woman aged 45-65 years with Graves disease.

In regard to this clonotype: This could be a read error, since a much larger clone is one nucleotide away. The conserved phenylalanine or tryptophan is not found at the CDR3 terminus, so this likely reflects a read error. The J gene is TRBJ2-1, the V gene TRBV2, with 7 bases aligning to TRBD1. Germline trimming cut 10 bases from V and 7 bases from J; bases unmatched to any gene: 10. CDR1 is SNHLY and CDR2 is FYNNEI in the germline V gene. CDR3 length: 13 residues. Here the CDR3 reads CATNRQGLNEQFL. In DNA, the CDR3 is TGTGCCACCAACCGACAGGGTTTGAATGAGCAGTTCTTG.

The table lists this clonotype with many counts. CDR3 region: CASSPAHGLETGELFF. For the CDR3, the DNA is TGTGCCAGCAGCCCCGCACATGGACTAGAGACCGGGGAGCTGTTTTTT. The chain joins TRBV28 to TRBJ2-2; TRBD2 matches at 7 bases. CDR1 is MDHEN and CDR2 is SYDVKM in the germline V gene. This CDR3 has 16 amino acids. V was clipped by 6 bases and J by 5 bases; unmatched bases: 12.

This clonotype was observed a handful of times. J is TRBJ2-2 and V is TRBV24-1, with D perhaps given as TRBD1 or TRBD2 (6 bases each). The V gene lost 2 bases and the J gene lost 5 bases, with 14 bases spanning the gap. Germline CDR1 reads KGHDR; CDR2 reads SFDVKD. The CDR3 runs 16 residues. The CDR3 region has the DNA TGTGCCACCAGTGATTCAGGGGAGGTTCAGACCGGGGAGCTGTTTTTT. This translates into CATSDSGEVQTGELFF.

This clonotype was counted ten times or more. The chain couples TRBV12-3 or TRBV12-4 to TRBJ2-7; 8 bases are a match to TRBD2. The CDR3 runs 15 residues. V lost 7 bases and J lost 0; bases outside the gene matches: 8. The CDR3 region is CASTWAAGASYEQYF. CDR3 in DNA: TGTGCCAGCACATGGGCAGCGGGAGCCTCCTACGAGCAGTACTTC.

This clonotype has at least ten counts. The chain carries TRBV27 and TRBJ1-2; 7 bases fit TRBD1. CDR3 length: 14 amino acids. Germline CDR1 MNHEY, CDR2 SMNVEV (reference sequence). V shed 6 bases, J shed 0 bases, and the junction held 4 bases outside the gene matches. CDR3 region: CASSRTGPNYGYTF. The CDR3 nucleotides are TGTGCCAGCAGCCGGACAGGACCTAACTATGGCTACACCTTC.

The chain has TRBV12-3 or TRBV12-4 and TRBJ2-5; 11 bases match TRBD1. With V trimmed by 5 bases and J by 3 bases, 11 bases remained unmatched. The CDR3 is 17 amino acids. CDR3 coding DNA: TGTGCCAGCAGTCCTCCCTGGGACAGGGGGAAGGAAGAGACCCAGTACTTC. Translating gives CASSPPWDRGKEETQYF.

The chain recombines TRBV20-1 with TRBJ1-5; 9 bases match TRBD1. The trim removed 6 bases at V and 3 bases at J, leaving 3 bases unmatched. This CDR3 spans 13 amino acids. Germline V gene lookup returns CDR1 DFQATT and CDR2 SNEGSKA (reference sequence). The CDR3 DNA reads as TGCAGTGCAAGGGACAGGGACAATCAGCCCCAGCATTTT. Translated, it gives CSARDRDNQPQHF.

This clonotype appeared a few times. The V gene is TRBV10-3, the J gene TRBJ2-1, with 7 bases lining up with TRBD1. Germline V gene sequence: CDR1 ENHRY, CDR2 SYGVKD. The CDR3 has 15 amino acids. V lost 5 bases and J lost 4; bases outside the gene matches: 8. As DNA, the CDR3 is TGTGCCATCAGTCCAGGGGGTCGTGGATACAATGAGCAGTTCTTC. The encoded protein is CAISPGGRGYNEQFF.

In this sample, this clonotype turned up a few times. The chain employs TRBV19 and TRBJ2-3; D unresolved. V shed 10 bases and J shed 5 bases, with 13 bases lying between them. The CDR3 runs 12 residues. Germline V gene sequence: CDR1 LNHDA, CDR2 SQIVND (reference sequence). The CDR3 DNA is TGTGCCACCCTGAGCGAGCGAGATACGCAGTATTTT. This translates into CATLSERDTQYF.

This clonotype was seen a few times. The chain combines TRBV6-5 with TRBJ2-1; D call uncertain. Germline CDR1 reads MNHEY; CDR2 reads SVGAGI. This CDR3 has 18 amino acids. V was cut by 0 bases and J by 5 bases, with 20 bases left in between. The CDR3 DNA reads as TGTGCCAGCAGTTACTCGTCCGAGATCGATAAAATTAACAATGAGCAGTTCTTC. Translated, it gives CASSYSSEIDKINNEQFF.

This clonotype was seen many times. This chain links TRBV7-2 with TRBJ2-3, with D uncertain. Germline-derived CDR1 and CDR2 are SGHTA and FQGNSA. The V end was cut by 5 bases, the J end by 1 base, with 13 bases between. The CDR3 is 15 amino acids. The DNA of the CDR3 is TGTGCCAGCAGCCCCACCCTGGCGGGCACAGATACGCAGTATTTT. Its translation: CASSPTLAGTDTQYF.

This clonotype was seen a few times. The chain joins TRBV7-2 to TRBJ2-7; 9 bases line up with TRBD2. Germline trimming cut 0 bases from V and 0 bases from J; bases unmatched to any gene: 6. Germline V lookup: CDR1 SGHTA, CDR2 FQGNSA. This CDR3 is 17 amino acids long. The DNA for the CDR3 is TGTGCCAGCAGCTTAGCGCCGACTAGCGGCACCTCCTACGAGCAGTACTTC. As protein: CASSLAPTSGTSYEQYF.